The 15 T cell receptor beta chains presented below share a single source sample, sequenced in a study of cytomegalovirus exposure and HLA in healthy donors. In the PCR, 60 Vbeta and 13 Jbeta primers were used. Using immunoSEQ multiplex PCR, the repertoire was profiled, and TCRdb retains in-frame clones only, with some absent. Among about 89,000 clones listed, 85% were seen once. Sequencing was done on a sample of PBMCs. Receptors originate from a man aged 40-50 years in good health and CMV-seropositive.

V and J are TRBV9 and TRBJ2-1, with TRBD1 identical over 7 bases. J was trimmed by 0 bases and V by 3 bases; bases with no gene match: 12. CDR1 and CDR2 (germline): SGDLS, YYNGEE. The CDR3 covers 18 residues. The CDR3 DNA sequence: TGTGCCAGCAGCGCCCCCGCCAGGGACAGACGCTCCTACAATGAGCAGTTCTTC. It encodes CASSAPARDRRSYNEQFF.

The rearrangement uses TRBV18 and TRBJ2-5; 7 nucleotides agree with TRBD2. The CDR3 is 17 residues long. Per germline, CDR1 KGHSH and CDR2 LQKENI. V trimming: 0 bases; J trimming: 2 bases; junction bases outside the gene matches: 9. The CDR3 sequence: CASSPPFPGGSQETQYF. As DNA, the CDR3 is TGTGCCAGCTCACCACCGTTCCCGGGGGGATCACAAGAGACCCAGTACTTC.

This sequence joins TRBV7-9 and TRBJ1-2; the match to TRBD1 covers 9 bases. V lost 4 bases and J lost 8; bases outside the gene matches: 11. This CDR3 spans 15 amino acids. Germline V gives CDR1 SEHNR, CDR2 FQNEAQ (reference sequence). CDR3: CASSSTPGQGKGYTF. The CDR3 DNA reads as TGTGCCAGCAGCTCTACCCCGGGACAGGGAAAGGGCTACACCTTC.

This rearrangement joins TRBV6-6 to TRBJ2-1; 7 bases are shared with TRBD2. V lost 2 bases, J lost 2 bases, and 6 bases stayed unmatched. Germline V gives CDR1 MNHNY, CDR2 SVGAGI (reference sequence). The CDR3 is 16 residues long. CDR3 sequence: CASSYRLAVTYNEQFF. The CDR3 region has the DNA TGTGCCAGCAGTTACCGTCTAGCGGTTACCTACAATGAGCAGTTCTTC.

The chain employs TRBV12-5 and TRBJ2-7, with 7 bases identical to TRBD1. V was pared by 5 bases and J by 2 bases, with 6 bases of the junction left unmatched. Germline CDR1 is LGHNT and CDR2 is FRNRAP. CDR3 length: 14 amino acids. Here the CDR3 reads CASGPGTAAYEQYF. CDR3 sequence (DNA): TGTGCTAGTGGTCCAGGGACAGCCGCCTACGAGCAGTACTTC.

This clone turned up a few times. The rearrangement links TRBV6-1 to TRBJ2-5; D uncertain. V lost 2 bases and J lost 1, with 14 bases in between. Germline-derived CDR1 and CDR2 are MNHNS and SASEGT. The CDR3 is 16 amino acids. The CDR3 nucleotides read TGTGCCAGCAGTGAATCAGGATGGCAGTCCCAAGAGACCCAGTACTTC. This gives the protein CASSESGWQSQETQYF.

This clone was detected a few times. V usage is TRBV5-6 and J usage is TRBJ2-1; TRBD1 is a possible D gene (5 bases). There are 14 residues in the CDR3. Germline V lookup: CDR1 SGHDT, CDR2 YYEEEE. V gave up 0 bases and J gave up 7 bases, with 11 bases separating them. CDR3 DNA sequence: TGTGCCAGCAGCTTGGGGCAGGGAAGAAATGAGCAGTTCTTC. Encoded protein: CASSLGQGRNEQFF.

This chain joins TRBV11-3 and TRBJ2-7; 8 bases are shared with TRBD1. Germline lookup yields CDR1 SGHNT and CDR2 YENEEA. The CDR3 runs to 15 residues. The ends lost 5 bases at V and 2 bases at J; junction bases unmatched: 8. Written as DNA, the CDR3 is TGTGCCAGCAGCGTGTTGACAGGGGATCCCTACGAGCAGTACTTC. Translating it yields CASSVLTGDPYEQYF.

V is TRBV5-6 and J is TRBJ2-7; TRBD1 matches at 7 bases. Germline CDR1 and CDR2: SGHDT and YYEEEE. Germline trimming cut 1 base from V and 2 bases from J; bases unmatched to any gene: 6. The CDR3 covers 15 residues. This chain's CDR3 is CASSLPGQLPYEQYF. CDR3 DNA sequence: TGTGCCAGCAGCTTGCCGGGACAGCTTCCCTACGAGCAGTACTTC.

The genes are TRBV19 and TRBJ1-2; D remains ambiguous. Germline values: CDR1 LNHDA, CDR2 SQIVND (reference sequence). This CDR3 spans 15 amino acids. The V gene lost 7 bases and the J gene lost 0 bases, with 15 bases spanning the gap. DNA for the CDR3: TGTGCCAGTAATCACCGTGGTTCAGCTAACTATGGCTACACCTTC. It is translated as CASNHRGSANYGYTF.

This clone was detected only a few times. CDR3 loop: CASSYWTGDEKGYTF. The DNA of the CDR3 is TGTGCCAGCAGTTATTGGACAGGGGACGAAAAAGGCTACACCTTC. The genes are TRBV6-6 and TRBJ1-2; 9 bases fit TRBD1. Germline lookup yields CDR1 MNHNY and CDR2 SVGAGI (reference sequence). Losses at the gene ends were 3 bases for V and 8 bases for J; bases not matched to a gene: 10. The CDR3 covers 15 residues.

V is TRBV7-9 and J is TRBJ2-5; 15 nucleotides match TRBD2. Germline V gives CDR1 SEHNR, CDR2 FQNEAQ (reference sequence). CDR3 length equals 14 residues. The J segment lost 9 bases and the V segment lost 3 bases, leaving 2 bases of the junction unmatched. CDR3 sequence: CASSFRTSGRAQYF. The CDR3 DNA is TGTGCCAGCAGCTTCCGGACTAGCGGGAGGGCCCAGTACTTC.

The chain combines TRBV30 with TRBJ1-4; 7 bases are a match to TRBD1. This CDR3 is built from 16 residues. J was trimmed by 3 bases and V by 4 bases; bases with no gene match: 11. Germline V gene lookup returns CDR1 GTSNPN and CDR2 SVGIG (reference sequence). DNA for the CDR3: TGTGCCTGGACAGGGGGTCGTTTGACGTCTAATGAAAAACTGTTTTTT. Protein sequence: CAWTGGRLTSNEKLFF.

The chain links TRBV18 to TRBJ1-2; 9 bases agree with TRBD1. Germline V gene data show CDR1 as KGHSH and CDR2 as LQKENI. Losses at the gene ends were 3 bases for V and 5 bases for J; bases not matched to a gene: 16. This CDR3 has 18 residues. In DNA form, the CDR3 reads TGTGCCAGCTCACCCATTGCAGTCACAGGGGGCGCGGCTTATGGCTACACCTTC. Amino acid sequence: CASSPIAVTGGAAYGYTF.

This sequence joins TRBV6-5 and TRBJ2-5; 7 bases are shared with TRBD2. The J call is uncertain, as TRBJ2-7 better fits the DNA end. This CDR3 is 15 amino acids long. Germline V CDR1 and CDR2: MNHEY, SVGAGI. In DNA form, the CDR3 reads TGTGCCAGCAGTAACCAGCGGGACGGCTCCTACGAGCAGTACTTC. This encodes CASSNQRDGSYEQYF.